Each of the 21 T cell receptor beta chains below was sequenced from the same sample in a study of beta chain features in type 1 diabetes listed by TCRdb under 2018. The investigation overall reported the following: In all four CD4+ subsets, TCRB CDR3 length was moderately but significantly shorter in type 1 diabetes patients.

Library construction relied on the immunoSEQ multiplex PCR assay. The entire amount of isolated RNA was reverse transcribed using the High Capacity cDNA Reverse Transcription Kit, so the sequenced TCRB transcripts were expressed ones. TCRdb obtained this table from immuneACCESS and retained in-frame rearrangements with V and J assigned. These tables miss some clones; where compared with another copy, unresolved V genes account for less than half of the shortfall, and the remainder is unexplained. This sample has around 260,000 clones in its table, and about 24% of those were observed once. Of the sample, approximately 0.011% is held by the ten largest clones. What these receptors recognize is not known. The sequenced sample consisted of naive CD4+ T cells from blood. Taken with the paper, the label for cell subset or site translates to: true naive CD4+ T cells. These receptors all come from a woman in her twenties or thirties with type 1 diabetes.

The chain couples TRBV19 to TRBJ1-2, with a weak D call TRBD1 (5 bases). The length of the CDR3 is 12 residues. The ends were cut back, 6 bases at V and 4 bases at J, with 9 bases in the middle. Germline assignment: CDR1 LNHDA and CDR2 SQIVND (reference sequence). The CDR3 DNA is TGTGCCAGTAGAAGGGACTTCTATGGCTACACCTTC. It translates to CASRRDFYGYTF. Combining the CDR3 with reference TRBV19 and TRBJ1-2 gives the whole variable domain DGGITQSPKYLFRKEGQNVTLSCEQNLNHDAMYWYRQDPGQGLRLIYYSQIVNDFQKGDIAEGYSVSREKKESFPLTVTSAQKNPTAFYLCASRRDFYGYTFGSGTRLTVV.

This clone was observed a few times. Other DNA sequences within the sample encode an identical CDR3. The gene calls are TRBV30 and TRBJ2-7, with 7 bases identical to TRBD1. The CDR3 has 11 amino acids. Per germline, CDR1 GTSNPN and CDR2 SVGIG (reference sequence). Unmatched junction bases numbered 2, after V lost 4 bases and J lost 5 bases. This CDR3 reads CAWNRGHEQYF. CDR3 DNA sequence: TGTGCCTGGAACAGGGGACACGAGCAGTACTTC.

The sample holds a few counts of this clone. The chain combines TRBV27 with TRBJ2-6, with D perhaps TRBD2 (6 bases). Germline V gives CDR1 MNHEY, CDR2 SMNVEV (reference sequence). This CDR3 is 16 amino acids long. V was pared by 5 bases and J by 4 bases, with 15 bases between. CDR3 residues: CASSADRDLGANVLTF. The CDR3 bases are TGTGCCAGCAGTGCTGACCGGGACTTGGGGGCCAACGTCCTGACTTTC.

The sample holds a few counts of this clone. CDR3 nucleotide sequence: TGTGCCAGCAGCGTCCGAAAGGGGGACAGGGGGGATGATAGCAATCAGCCCCAGCATTTT. It translates to CASSVRKGDRGDDSNQPQHF. The chain is built from TRBV9 and TRBJ1-5; 11 bases line up with TRBD1. The CDR3 contains 20 residues. Looked up from germline, CDR1 is SGDLS and CDR2 is YYNGEE. Unmatched junction bases numbered 13, after V lost 2 bases and J lost 0 bases. Based on the CDR3 plus reference TRBV9 and TRBJ1-5, the full variable domain is DSGVTQTPKHLITATGQRVTLRCSPRSGDLSVYWYQQSLDQGLQFLIQYYNGEERAKGNILERFSAQQFPDLHSELNLSSLELGDSALYFCASSVRKGDRGDDSNQPQHFGDGTRLSIL.

The rearrangement joins TRBV5-1 to TRBJ2-7; maybe TRBD1 (7 bases). Trimming pared 3 bases from V and 2 bases from J, leaving 15 bases between. This CDR3 is built from 15 residues. Looked up from germline, CDR1 is SGHRS and CDR2 is YFSETQ. The CDR3 spells CASSSSAGQTYEQYF. The CDR3 DNA reads as TGCGCCAGCAGCTCTTCGGCGGGACAGACCTACGAGCAGTACTTC.

Only a few counts were recorded for this clone. This chain connects TRBV4-1 to TRBJ2-1; 7 bases match TRBD2. Trimming took 2 bases from V and 6 from J; bases not matched to a gene: 13. From germline, CDR1 is MGHRA and CDR2 YSYEKL. The CDR3 has 17 amino acids. This CDR3 reads CASSQPILARPRNEQFF. DNA of the CDR3: TGCGCCAGCAGCCAACCCATACTAGCGAGACCTCGCAATGAGCAGTTCTTC.

The V call is TRBV29-1, the J call TRBJ1-1, with 7 bases that match TRBD1. V lost 4 bases to trimming and J lost 1 base; unmatched junction nucleotides: 9. The CDR3 contains 15 residues. The germline V gene has CDR1 SQVTM and CDR2 ANQGSEA. For the CDR3, the DNA is TGCAGCGTTGGGAAACTTGGACAGGAGAACACTGAAGCTTTCTTT. It yields the protein CSVGKLGQENTEAFF.

This clone showed up just a few times. The gene calls are TRBV29-1 and TRBJ1-5, with no clear D. The V end lost 4 bases, the J end lost 4 bases, and 8 bases lay between the germline ends. The CDR3 loop spans 12 amino acids. CDR1 and CDR2 (germline): SQVTM, ANQGSEA. The CDR3 loop is CSVGTENQPQHF. In nucleotides, the CDR3 is TGCAGCGTTGGAACAGAGAATCAGCCCCAGCATTTT.

The chain has TRBV27 and TRBJ2-3; D possibly corresponds to TRBD2 (5 bases). The CDR3 runs to 14 residues. Germline CDR1 reads MNHEY; CDR2 reads SMNVEV (reference sequence). The V gene lost 10 bases and the J gene lost 5 bases, with 19 bases spanning the gap. The CDR3 DNA reads TGTGCCACCAGGCCGCCGGGAATGGTAGATACGCAGTATTTT. Translation: CATRPPGMVDTQYF.

The chain recombines TRBV5-1 with TRBJ2-1; no reliable D call. The CDR3 covers 16 residues. From germline, CDR1 is SGHRS and CDR2 YFSETQ. V was shortened by 0 bases and J by 2 bases, with 12 bases between the two germline ends. The CDR3 coding sequence is TGCGCCAGCAGCTTGGGTCAGGAAATAGCCTACAATGAGCAGTTCTTC. Translated: CASSLGQEIAYNEQFF.

This clone was observed a single time. J is TRBJ2-7 and V is TRBV7-9; TRBD1 agrees at 8 bases. With 5 bases clipped from V and 6 bases from J, the junction kept 9 bases outside the gene matches. The CDR3 has 14 residues. The germline V gene has CDR1 SEHNR and CDR2 FQNEAQ (reference sequence). CDR3 in amino acids: CASSAGGVLAEQYF. The CDR3 coding sequence is TGTGCCAGCAGCGCAGGGGGCGTGCTAGCCGAGCAGTACTTC.

The chain has TRBV6-6 and TRBJ2-1, with 8 bases lining up with TRBD2. From germline, CDR1 is MNHNY and CDR2 SVGAGI (reference sequence). This CDR3 has 15 amino acids. J was trimmed by 2 bases and V by 5 bases; bases with no gene match: 5. The CDR3 DNA follows: TGTGCCAGCAGTACTACTAGCGGTACCTACAATGAGCAGTTCTTC. Its protein is CASSTTSGTYNEQFF.

This clone has only a few counts. V is TRBV28 and J is TRBJ2-1; 9 nucleotides align to TRBD2. In germline, CDR1 is MDHEN, CDR2 SYDVKM. V was pared by 6 bases and J by 6 bases, with 9 bases of the junction left unmatched. This CDR3 comprises 15 residues. The CDR3 nucleotides are TGTGCCAGCAGCCGGTCTAGCGGGACACCCAATGAGCAGTTCTTC. Its translation is CASSRSSGTPNEQFF.

This sequence joins TRBV10-2 and TRBJ2-1, with TRBD2 as a possible D gene (5 bases). The CDR3 length is 13 residues. The V end was cut by 8 bases, the J end by 3 bases, with 11 bases between. Germline values: CDR1 WSHSY, CDR2 SAAADI. The CDR3 loop is CASEAENYNEQFF. The CDR3 DNA is TGCGCCAGCGAAGCGGAGAACTACAATGAGCAGTTCTTC.

The chain carries TRBV11-2 and TRBJ2-3, with 7 bases matching TRBD2. Losses at the gene ends were 3 bases for V and 2 bases for J; bases not matched to a gene: 8. CDR1 and CDR2 from the germline V gene are SGHAT and FQNNGV. The CDR3 spans 16 residues. The chain's CDR3 is CASSFGAGRVTDTQYF. As DNA, the CDR3 is TGTGCCAGCAGCTTCGGAGCGGGGAGGGTCACAGATACGCAGTATTTT.

V is TRBV25-1 and J is TRBJ1-2; D is unclear. CDR1 MGHDK and CDR2 SYGVNS come from the germline V gene. Trimming left V 3 bases short and J 13 bases short, with 15 bases between. The CDR3 consists of 12 residues. CDR3 coding DNA: TGTGCCAGCAGTGACCGAGGTCACCGCCTCACCTTC. Its protein is CASSDRGHRLTF.

There are a few counts of this clone. The J gene is TRBJ1-1, the V gene TRBV10-3; 8 nucleotides line up with TRBD1. The CDR3 is 14 amino acids. The junction had 6 bases not matched to a gene; V was cut back by 4 bases and J by 5 bases. The germline gives CDR1 ENHRY, CDR2 SYGVKD. CDR3 in amino acids: CAISGSGGETEAFF. In DNA form, the CDR3 reads TGTGCCATCAGTGGTTCAGGGGGCGAGACTGAAGCTTTCTTT.

V and J are TRBV30 and TRBJ1-2, with D unresolved. The CDR3 has 11 amino acids. The germline gives CDR1 GTSNPN, CDR2 SVGIG (reference sequence). The V and J ends lost 1 base and 8 bases respectively, with 8 bases between them. The CDR3 DNA sequence: TGTGCCTGGAGTGCATTTTTCGGCTACACCTTC. The encoded protein is CAWSAFFGYTF.

The chain has TRBV7-3 and TRBJ2-2, with D unclear. The CDR3 length is 15 residues. Per germline, CDR1 SGHTA and CDR2 FQGTGA. V dropped 0 bases and J dropped 3 bases, with 8 bases sitting between them. CDR3 residues: CASSLTSLYTGELFF. The CDR3, as DNA: TGTGCCAGCAGCTTAACGTCCCTCTACACCGGGGAGCTGTTTTTT.

This clone was observed a few times. The chain combines TRBV25-1 with TRBJ1-3, with a tentative D call TRBD1 (5 bases). The V gene lost 8 bases and the J gene lost 3 bases, with 11 bases spanning the gap. CDR3 length: 13 amino acids. Looked up from germline, CDR1 is MGHDK and CDR2 is SYGVNS. DNA of the CDR3: TGTGCCAGCGGTCAGGGTGGTGGAAACACCATATATTTT. It yields the protein CASGQGGGNTIYF.

The gene calls are TRBV23-1 and TRBJ2-5, with 8 bases lining up with TRBD2. TRBV23-1 qualifies as an ORF whose function is uncertain. This CDR3 contains 17 residues. The trim removed 1 base at V and 1 base at J, leaving 8 bases unmatched. Here the CDR3 DNA reads TGCGCCAGCAGTCAATTCGTTATTAGCGGGATCCAAGAGACCCAGTACTTC. Amino acids: CASSQFVISGIQETQYF.